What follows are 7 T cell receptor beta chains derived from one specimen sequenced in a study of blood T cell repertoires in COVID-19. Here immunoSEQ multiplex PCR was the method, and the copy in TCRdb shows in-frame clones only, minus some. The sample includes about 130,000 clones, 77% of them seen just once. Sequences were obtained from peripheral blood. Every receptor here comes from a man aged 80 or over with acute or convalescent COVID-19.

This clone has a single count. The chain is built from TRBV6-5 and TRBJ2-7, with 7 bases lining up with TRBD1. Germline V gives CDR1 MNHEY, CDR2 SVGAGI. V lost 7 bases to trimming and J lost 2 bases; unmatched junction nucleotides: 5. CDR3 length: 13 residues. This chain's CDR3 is CASIRDRPYEQYF. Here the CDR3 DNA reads TGTGCCAGCATAAGGGACAGACCCTACGAGCAGTACTTC.

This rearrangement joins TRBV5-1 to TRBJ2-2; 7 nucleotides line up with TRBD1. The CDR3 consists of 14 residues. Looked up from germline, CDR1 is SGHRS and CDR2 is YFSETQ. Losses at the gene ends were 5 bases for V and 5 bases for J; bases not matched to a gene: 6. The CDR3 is CASSSGTDTGELFF. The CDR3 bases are TGCGCCAGCAGTTCCGGGACAGATACCGGGGAGCTGTTTTTT. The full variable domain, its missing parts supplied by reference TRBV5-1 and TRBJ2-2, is KAGVTQTPRYLIKTRGQQVTLSCSPISGHRSVSWYQQTPGQGLQFLFEYFSETQRNKGNFPGRFSGRQFSNSRSEMNVSTLELGDSALYLCASSSGTDTGELFFGEGSRLTVL.

The DNA of the CDR3 is TGTGCCAGCAGCTTGGACAGGGAGTATGGCTACACCTTC. The encoded protein is CASSLDREYGYTF. The chain links TRBV5-4 to TRBJ1-2, with D perhaps TRBD1 (6 bases). Trimming left V 0 bases short and J 5 bases short, with 8 bases between. The CDR3 consists of 13 residues. Per the germline V gene, CDR1 is SGHNT and CDR2 is YYREEE (reference sequence).

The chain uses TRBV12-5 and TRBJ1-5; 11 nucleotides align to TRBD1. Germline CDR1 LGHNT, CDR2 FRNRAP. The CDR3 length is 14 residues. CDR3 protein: CAGPGQGGNQPQHF. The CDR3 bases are TGTGCAGGACCGGGACAGGGGGGGAATCAGCCCCAGCATTTT.

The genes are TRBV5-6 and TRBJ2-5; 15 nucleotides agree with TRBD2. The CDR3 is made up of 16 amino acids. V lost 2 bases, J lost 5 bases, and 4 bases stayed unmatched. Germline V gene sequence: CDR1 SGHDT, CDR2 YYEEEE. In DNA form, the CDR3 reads TGTGCCAGCAGCTTTGGACTAGCGGGGGGGCTCGAGACCCAGTACTTC. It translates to CASSFGLAGGLETQYF. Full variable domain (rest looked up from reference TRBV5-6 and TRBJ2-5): DAGVTQSPTHLIKTRGQQVTLRCSPKSGHDTVSWYQQALGQGPQFIFQYYEEEERQRGNFPDRFSGHQFPNYSSELNVNALLLGDSALYLCASSFGLAGGLETQYFGPGTRLLVL.

This chain's CDR3 is CASSLGRRNQPQHF. The CDR3 region has the DNA TGTGCCAGCAGCTTAGGCCGGAGAAATCAGCCCCAGCATTTT. The chain couples TRBV13 to TRBJ1-5, with no clear D. Germline assignment: CDR1 PRHDT and CDR2 FYEKMQ (reference sequence). V was shortened by 0 bases and J by 4 bases, with 7 bases between the two germline ends. The CDR3 runs 14 residues.

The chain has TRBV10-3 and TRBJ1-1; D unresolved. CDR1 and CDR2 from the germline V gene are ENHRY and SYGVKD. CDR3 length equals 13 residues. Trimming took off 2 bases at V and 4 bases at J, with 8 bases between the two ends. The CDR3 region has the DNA TGTGCCATCAGTGAGCTGGGCACCACTGAAGCTTTCTTT. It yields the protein CAISELGTTEAFF.